The 10 T cell receptor beta chains below come from one sample, sequenced in a study of control samples from healthy donors and cancer patients. Measured with immunoSEQ multiplex PCR; TCRdb has only the in-frame clones, and not every one. Of 150,000 to 200,000 clones listed, roughly nine tenths are singletons. The specimen was blood. The receptors were sampled from a woman in her twenties or thirties in good health.

V gene TRBV30 combines with J gene TRBJ1-2; tentatively, D is TRBD1 (5 bases). V shed 0 bases and J shed 7 bases, with 18 bases lying between them. The CDR3 contains 15 residues. Per the germline V gene, CDR1 is GTSNPN and CDR2 is SVGIG (reference sequence). Here the CDR3 reads CAWSVLKGRQGGYTF. DNA of the CDR3: TGTGCCTGGAGTGTACTTAAGGGGCGCCAGGGTGGCTACACCTTC.

The chain combines TRBV7-2 with TRBJ1-2; possibly TRBD1 for D (5 bases). Germline values: CDR1 SGHTA, CDR2 FQGNSA. CDR3 length: 13 amino acids. V lost 8 bases and J 8 bases, leaving 18 bases between the germline ends. In DNA form, the CDR3 reads TGTGCCAGCGGTCCGGGGCCGGAGGGAGGCTACACCTTC. This codes for CASGPGPEGGYTF.

The gene calls are TRBV11-2 and TRBJ2-2; the D is unclear. The length of the CDR3 is 15 residues. V lost 2 bases and J lost 6, with 13 bases in between. Germline V lookup: CDR1 SGHAT, CDR2 FQNNGV. Here the CDR3 reads CASSLQLGGAGELFF. Here the CDR3 DNA reads TGTGCCAGCAGCTTACAGCTGGGTGGCGCCGGGGAGCTGTTTTTT.

This rearrangement joins TRBV2 to TRBJ2-7; either TRBD1 or TRBD2 may fit D (5 bases each). Germline V lookup: CDR1 SNHLY, CDR2 FYNNEI. The CDR3 runs 15 residues. Trimming left V 6 bases short and J 1 base short, with 16 bases between. CDR3 in amino acids: CASRRDRQWSYEQYF. The CDR3 nucleotides read TGTGCCAGCAGGAGGGACCGCCAGTGGTCCTACGAGCAGTACTTC.

The V call is TRBV2, the J call TRBJ2-1; TRBD2 matches at 10 bases. With V trimmed by 5 bases and J by 1 base, 8 bases remained unmatched. Looked up from germline, CDR1 is SNHLY and CDR2 is FYNNEI. CDR3 length: 17 amino acids. This chain's CDR3 is CASSRLAGESSYNEQFF. The CDR3 region has the DNA TGTGCCAGCAGTAGGCTAGCGGGAGAATCGTCCTACAATGAGCAGTTCTTC.

The chain uses TRBV21-1 and TRBJ2-1; TRBD1, the table's D call, lacks a check against the DNA. TRBV21-1 has pseudogene status. The length of the CDR3 is 18 residues. CDR3 residues: CASSKVGWDKAVYNEQFF. In DNA form, the CDR3 reads TGTGCCAGCAGCAAAGTGGGGTGGGACAAGGCGGTTTACAATGAGCAGTTCTTC.

This chain links TRBV15 with TRBJ2-7, with 7 nucleotides matching TRBD2. Germline trimming cut 1 base from V and 2 bases from J; bases unmatched to any gene: 2. The length of the CDR3 is 14 residues. From germline, CDR1 is LNHNV and CDR2 YYDKDF (reference sequence). CDR3 residues: CATSRASGPYEQYF. CDR3 nucleotide sequence: TGTGCCACCAGCAGAGCTAGCGGTCCCTACGAGCAGTACTTC.

This chain connects TRBV20-1 to TRBJ2-7, with 9 bases aligning to TRBD2. This CDR3 region has 14 residues. Germline V gene lookup returns CDR1 DFQATT and CDR2 SNEGSKA (reference sequence). Losses at the gene ends were 3 bases for V and 4 bases for J; bases not matched to a gene: 7. The CDR3 here is CSASWAGGPYEQYF. CDR3 sequence (DNA): TGCAGTGCTAGTTGGGCGGGAGGGCCTTACGAGCAGTACTTC.

The chain has TRBV5-5 and TRBJ2-4; D is possibly TRBD1 (6 bases). The CDR3 has 15 residues. Trimming cost V 7 bases and J 3 bases, with 17 bases left between them. The germline V gene has CDR1 SGHKS and CDR2 YYEKEE (reference sequence). CDR3: CASLAIQGGKNIQYF. Written as DNA, the CDR3 is TGTGCCAGCCTAGCAATCCAAGGGGGCAAAAACATTCAGTACTTC. Full variable domain (missing parts from reference TRBV5-5 and TRBJ2-4): DAGVTQSPTHLIKTRGQQVTLRCSPISGHKSVSWYQQVLGQGPQFIFQYYEKEERGRGNFPDRFSARQFPNYSSELNVNALLLGDSALYLCASLAIQGGKNIQYFGAGTRLSVL.

This clone occurred once. The chain is built from TRBV3-1 (or the pseudogene TRBV3-2) and TRBJ1-5; D not resolved. Deletions cut 1 base from V and 6 bases from J, with 7 bases between. The CDR3 runs to 13 residues. Germline values: CDR1 LGHDT, CDR2 YNNKEL (reference sequence). CDR3 region: CASSQGYGQPQHF. The CDR3 nucleotides are TGTGCCAGCAGCCAAGGGTACGGTCAGCCCCAGCATTTT.